Below, 9 T cell receptor beta chains from the same sample are listed, as sequenced in a study of cytomegalovirus exposure and HLA in healthy donors (TCRdb year 2017). The library was generated by the immunoSEQ multiplex PCR assay. A mixture of 60 forward primers for TCR Vbeta segments and 13 reverse primers for TCR Jbeta segments was used in the multiplex PCR. The immuneACCESS repertoire file appears here via TCRdb, limited to in-frame rearrangements. These files lack a portion of the clones; in checked studies, under half of the deficit traces to unresolved V genes, and the cause of the others is not known. The sample table records 150,000 to 200,000 clones; around nine tenths of these occur just once. Jointly, the top ten make up about 0.9% of the sample. Specimen: PBMCs. Receptors were obtained from a woman aged 30 to 39 in good health and CMV-seronegative.

The rearrangement uses TRBV5-8 and TRBJ1-4; 8 bases map to TRBD1. The CDR3 loop spans 15 amino acids. Trimming cost V 3 bases and J 2 bases; bases outside gene matches: 3. The V gene's germline CDR1 is SGHTS and CDR2 YDEGEE. CDR3 sequence reads: CASSSTGVTNEKLFF. The CDR3 DNA reads TGTGCCAGCAGCTCGACAGGGGTTACTAATGAAAAACTGTTTTTT.

The chain has TRBV7-6 and TRBJ2-7; 8 nucleotides align to TRBD1. The germline gives CDR1 SGHVS, CDR2 FNYEAQ. The CDR3 has 14 amino acids. Losses at the gene ends were 3 bases for V and 0 bases for J; bases not matched to a gene: 1. Written as DNA, the CDR3 is TGTGCCAGCAGCTTCGACAGGGGCTCCTACGAGCAGTACTTC. Amino acids: CASSFDRGSYEQYF.

The genes are TRBV5-4 and TRBJ2-7; 10 nucleotides align to TRBD2. Germline V CDR1 and CDR2: SGHNT, YYREEE (reference sequence). The V gene end was trimmed by 4 bases and the J gene end by 5 bases; junction bases not matched to a gene: 12. The CDR3 contains 16 residues. As DNA, the CDR3 is TGTGCCAGCAGCCGGGAACTAGCGGGAATGGGGGACGAGCAGTACTTC. Encoded protein: CASSRELAGMGDEQYF.

The chain employs TRBV5-1 and TRBJ2-6; a possible D gene is TRBD2 (6 bases). Germline CDR1 SGHRS, CDR2 YFSETQ. The CDR3 extends over 14 amino acids. V lost 6 bases to trimming and J lost 0 bases, with 7 bases between them. The CDR3 reads CASIGGSGANVLTF. CDR3 in DNA: TGCGCCAGCATCGGGGGCTCTGGGGCCAACGTCCTGACTTTC.

This rearrangement joins TRBV5-1 to TRBJ2-1; D is perhaps TRBD2 (6 bases). The germline gives CDR1 SGHRS, CDR2 YFSETQ. The CDR3 sequence is 15 residues long. The germline V and J ends were trimmed by 4 bases and 2 bases, with 13 bases remaining between them. The DNA for the CDR3 is TGCGCCAGCAGCATCTCGGGGGAGACCTACAATGAGCAGTTCTTC. As protein: CASSISGETYNEQFF.

The chain recombines TRBV7-8 with TRBJ2-3; D perhaps matches TRBD2 (5 bases). The CDR3 runs 15 residues. Germline V gene lookup returns CDR1 SGHVS and CDR2 FQNEAQ. The V end lost 2 bases, the J end lost 6 bases, and 15 bases lay between the germline ends. Here the CDR3 DNA reads TGTGCCAGCAGCTTATCCGGGGAGAGCATGGATACGCAGTATTTT. This gives the protein CASSLSGESMDTQYF. Full variable domain (outside the CDR3, taken from reference TRBV7-8 and TRBJ2-3): GAGVSQSPRYKVAKRGQDVALRCDPISGHVSLFWYQQALGQGPEFLTYFQNEAQLDKSGLPSDRFFAERPEGSVSTLKIQRTQQEDSAVYLCASSLSGESMDTQYFGPGTRLTVL.

The V and J genes are TRBV5-1 and TRBJ2-5; D is unclear. This CDR3 comprises 15 residues. V was trimmed by 0 bases and J by 2 bases, leaving 11 bases between them. The germline V gene has CDR1 SGHRS and CDR2 YFSETQ. CDR3 sequence: CASSLGSGIQETQYF. The CDR3 DNA is TGCGCCAGCAGCTTGGGTTCAGGAATACAAGAGACCCAGTACTTC. Filled out from reference TRBV5-1 and TRBJ2-5, the complete variable domain reads KAGVTQTPRYLIKTRGQQVTLSCSPISGHRSVSWYQQTPGQGLQFLFEYFSETQRNKGNFPGRFSGRQFSNSRSEMNVSTLELGDSALYLCASSLGSGIQETQYFGPGTRLLVL.

The chain carries TRBV19 and TRBJ2-1; 7 positions match TRBD2. V shed 1 base and J 7 bases; nucleotides not matched to a gene: 1. This CDR3 contains 13 residues. CDR1 LNHDA and CDR2 SQIVND come from the germline V gene (reference sequence). CDR3 sequence (DNA): TGTGCCAGTAGTATAGGGGGACTAAATGAGCAGTTCTTC. Residues: CASSIGGLNEQFF.

The rearrangement links TRBV29-1 to TRBJ1-3; 7 bases fit TRBD1. J was trimmed by 0 bases and V by 6 bases; bases with no gene match: 5. In germline, CDR1 is SQVTM, CDR2 ANQGSEA. CDR3 length equals 14 residues. CDR3 bases: TGCAGCGTGACCACAGGGGACTCTGGAAACACCATATATTTT. Residues: CSVTTGDSGNTIYF.